One sample yielded the 6 T cell receptor beta chains listed below, sequenced in a study of control samples from healthy donors and cancer patients. Profiling relied on immunoSEQ multiplex PCR, and the TCRdb table lists in-frame clones only, not all of them. The table records 46,000 or so clones, roughly 92% of them present only once. Sequences were obtained from PBMCs. Source of these receptors: a man younger than 40 with colorectal cancer.

This clone was seen a handful of times. This sequence joins TRBV7-9 and TRBJ2-7; 7 bases agree with TRBD2. Losses at the gene ends were 6 bases for V and 2 bases for J; bases not matched to a gene: 13. The germline V gene encodes CDR1 SEHNR and CDR2 FQNEAQ (reference sequence). This CDR3 has 16 residues. This CDR3 reads CASSPGGVSTPYEQYF. The CDR3, as DNA: TGTGCCAGCAGTCCTGGGGGGGTCTCAACACCCTACGAGCAGTACTTC.

In this sample, this clone turned up once. J is TRBJ1-1 and V is TRBV4-1, with 7 bases fitting TRBD1. This CDR3 has 16 amino acids. Germline V CDR1 and CDR2: MGHRA, YSYEKL. Unmatched junction bases numbered 4, after V lost 0 bases and J lost 0 bases. Written as DNA, the CDR3 is TGCGCCAGCAGCCAAGAGACAGGGAGGTTGAACACTGAAGCTTTCTTT. Translated: CASSQETGRLNTEAFF.

V usage is TRBV10-3 and J usage is TRBJ1-6, with 10 nucleotides matching TRBD1. The CDR3 has 15 residues. From germline, CDR1 is ENHRY and CDR2 SYGVKD. The J segment lost 8 bases and the V segment lost 5 bases, leaving 6 bases of the junction unmatched. The CDR3 loop reads CAISLDRGNDSPLHF. In DNA form, the CDR3 reads TGTGCCATCAGTTTGGACAGGGGGAACGATTCACCCCTCCACTTT.

The V and J genes are TRBV12-3 or TRBV12-4 and TRBJ1-2; no reliable D call. V shed 6 bases and J shed 7 bases, with 15 bases lying between them. This CDR3 has 13 residues. The CDR3 bases are TGTGCCAGCAGCGGACCGGCGTTAAGTGGCTACACCTTC. Translating gives CASSGPALSGYTF.

The chain recombines TRBV29-1 with TRBJ2-3, with 12 bases identical to TRBD1. Trimming removed 3 bases from V and 4 bases from J; junction bases left unmatched: 5. Germline CDR1 reads SQVTM; CDR2 reads ANQGSEA. The CDR3 spans 15 residues. The CDR3 loop reads CSVEGDRGLADTQYF. Here the CDR3 DNA reads TGCAGCGTTGAGGGGGACAGGGGGCTGGCAGATACGCAGTATTTT.

The rearrangement links TRBV6-1 to TRBJ1-5; TRBD1 aligns across 10 bases. This CDR3 spans 16 amino acids. With V trimmed by 4 bases and J by 0 bases, 3 bases remained unmatched. In germline, CDR1 is MNHNS, CDR2 SASEGT. This CDR3 reads CASSGQGARSNQPQHF. For the CDR3, the DNA is TGTGCCAGCAGTGGACAGGGGGCGCGTAGCAATCAGCCCCAGCATTTT.